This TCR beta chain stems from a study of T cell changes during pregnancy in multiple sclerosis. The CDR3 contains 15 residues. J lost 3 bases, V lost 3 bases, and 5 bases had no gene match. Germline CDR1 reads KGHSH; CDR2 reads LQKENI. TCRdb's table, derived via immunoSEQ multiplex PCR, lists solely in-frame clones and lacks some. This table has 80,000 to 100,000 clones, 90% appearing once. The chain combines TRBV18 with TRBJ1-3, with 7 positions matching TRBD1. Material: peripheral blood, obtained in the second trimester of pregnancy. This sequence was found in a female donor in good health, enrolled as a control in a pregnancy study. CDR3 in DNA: TGTGCCAGCTCACCCGGGACAGTTGTTGGAAACACCATATATTTT. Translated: CASSPGTVVGNTIYF.